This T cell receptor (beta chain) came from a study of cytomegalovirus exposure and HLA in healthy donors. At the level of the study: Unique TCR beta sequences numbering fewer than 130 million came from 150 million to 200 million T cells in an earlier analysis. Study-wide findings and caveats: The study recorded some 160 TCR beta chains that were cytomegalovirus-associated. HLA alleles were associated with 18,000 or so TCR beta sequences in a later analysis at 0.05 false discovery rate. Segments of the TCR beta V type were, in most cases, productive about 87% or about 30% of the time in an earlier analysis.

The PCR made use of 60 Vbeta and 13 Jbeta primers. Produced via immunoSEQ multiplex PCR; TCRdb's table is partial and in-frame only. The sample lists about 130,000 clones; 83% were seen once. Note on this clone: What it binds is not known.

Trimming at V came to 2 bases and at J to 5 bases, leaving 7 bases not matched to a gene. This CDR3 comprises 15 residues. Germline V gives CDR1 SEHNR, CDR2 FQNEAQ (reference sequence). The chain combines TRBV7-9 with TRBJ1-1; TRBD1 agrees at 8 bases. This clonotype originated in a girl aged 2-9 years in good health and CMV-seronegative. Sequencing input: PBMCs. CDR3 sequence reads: CASSLYGQGGTEAFF. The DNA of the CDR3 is TGTGCCAGCAGCTTATACGGACAGGGAGGGACTGAAGCTTTCTTT.